This record concerns one T cell receptor beta chain sequence. Antigen: not known. The data originate from a study of T cell repertoires in cytomegalovirus infection. Background on the study: Shared public TCR beta signatures pointed to both CMV infection and a matching HLA type. Study-wide results and limits: Within the response measured ex vivo, HLA-C-restricted CMV-specific TCR beta clonotypes were dominant.

TCRdb independently ran MiXCR on the reads; one entry per CDR3 protein. The sample has about 770,000 distinct CDR3 sequences; just under 30% are singletons. Germline V CDR1 and CDR2: ENHRY, SYGVKD. Trimming cost V 0 bases and J 0 bases, with 6 bases left between them. The CDR3 runs 14 residues. This chain connects TRBV10-3 to TRBJ2-7, with D uncertain. The specimen comprised cultured CD8+ T cells from PBMCs, sampled from culture after CMV antigen stimulation. The sequence derives from a human donor in good health (CMV status not recorded). Some clones in this sample may be carry-over from other donors' samples. DNA of the CDR3: TGTGCCATCAGTGAGTCAGGGAACTCCTACGAGCAGTACGTC. Amino acid sequence: CAISESGNSYEQYV.